This note documents a single TCR beta chain sequence. This sample is drawn from a study of shared clonotypes between healthy human individuals. Study background: Three CD4 naive, three CD4 memory, two CD8 naive and one CD8 memory plate were used per donor.

Clones were read by immunoSEQ multiplex PCR, and TCRdb kept only the in-frame ones, dropping some. The sample consists of about 2.3 million clones, just over 90% of them appearing once. This CDR3 region has 13 residues. Germline-derived CDR1 and CDR2 are LGHNT and FRNRAP. Trimming removed 4 bases at V and 6 bases at J, with 10 bases between. This receptor was obtained from a man between 18 and 35 years old in good health. Some clones in this sample may be carry-over from other donors' samples. The specimen was naive CD4+ T cells from PBMCs. Documented subset: CD45RA+ positively selected. The chain employs TRBV12-5 and TRBJ2-1; unclear D gene. The CDR3 region is CASGSTDINEQFF. The CDR3 DNA is TGTGCTAGTGGTTCTACAGACATCAATGAGCAGTTCTTC.